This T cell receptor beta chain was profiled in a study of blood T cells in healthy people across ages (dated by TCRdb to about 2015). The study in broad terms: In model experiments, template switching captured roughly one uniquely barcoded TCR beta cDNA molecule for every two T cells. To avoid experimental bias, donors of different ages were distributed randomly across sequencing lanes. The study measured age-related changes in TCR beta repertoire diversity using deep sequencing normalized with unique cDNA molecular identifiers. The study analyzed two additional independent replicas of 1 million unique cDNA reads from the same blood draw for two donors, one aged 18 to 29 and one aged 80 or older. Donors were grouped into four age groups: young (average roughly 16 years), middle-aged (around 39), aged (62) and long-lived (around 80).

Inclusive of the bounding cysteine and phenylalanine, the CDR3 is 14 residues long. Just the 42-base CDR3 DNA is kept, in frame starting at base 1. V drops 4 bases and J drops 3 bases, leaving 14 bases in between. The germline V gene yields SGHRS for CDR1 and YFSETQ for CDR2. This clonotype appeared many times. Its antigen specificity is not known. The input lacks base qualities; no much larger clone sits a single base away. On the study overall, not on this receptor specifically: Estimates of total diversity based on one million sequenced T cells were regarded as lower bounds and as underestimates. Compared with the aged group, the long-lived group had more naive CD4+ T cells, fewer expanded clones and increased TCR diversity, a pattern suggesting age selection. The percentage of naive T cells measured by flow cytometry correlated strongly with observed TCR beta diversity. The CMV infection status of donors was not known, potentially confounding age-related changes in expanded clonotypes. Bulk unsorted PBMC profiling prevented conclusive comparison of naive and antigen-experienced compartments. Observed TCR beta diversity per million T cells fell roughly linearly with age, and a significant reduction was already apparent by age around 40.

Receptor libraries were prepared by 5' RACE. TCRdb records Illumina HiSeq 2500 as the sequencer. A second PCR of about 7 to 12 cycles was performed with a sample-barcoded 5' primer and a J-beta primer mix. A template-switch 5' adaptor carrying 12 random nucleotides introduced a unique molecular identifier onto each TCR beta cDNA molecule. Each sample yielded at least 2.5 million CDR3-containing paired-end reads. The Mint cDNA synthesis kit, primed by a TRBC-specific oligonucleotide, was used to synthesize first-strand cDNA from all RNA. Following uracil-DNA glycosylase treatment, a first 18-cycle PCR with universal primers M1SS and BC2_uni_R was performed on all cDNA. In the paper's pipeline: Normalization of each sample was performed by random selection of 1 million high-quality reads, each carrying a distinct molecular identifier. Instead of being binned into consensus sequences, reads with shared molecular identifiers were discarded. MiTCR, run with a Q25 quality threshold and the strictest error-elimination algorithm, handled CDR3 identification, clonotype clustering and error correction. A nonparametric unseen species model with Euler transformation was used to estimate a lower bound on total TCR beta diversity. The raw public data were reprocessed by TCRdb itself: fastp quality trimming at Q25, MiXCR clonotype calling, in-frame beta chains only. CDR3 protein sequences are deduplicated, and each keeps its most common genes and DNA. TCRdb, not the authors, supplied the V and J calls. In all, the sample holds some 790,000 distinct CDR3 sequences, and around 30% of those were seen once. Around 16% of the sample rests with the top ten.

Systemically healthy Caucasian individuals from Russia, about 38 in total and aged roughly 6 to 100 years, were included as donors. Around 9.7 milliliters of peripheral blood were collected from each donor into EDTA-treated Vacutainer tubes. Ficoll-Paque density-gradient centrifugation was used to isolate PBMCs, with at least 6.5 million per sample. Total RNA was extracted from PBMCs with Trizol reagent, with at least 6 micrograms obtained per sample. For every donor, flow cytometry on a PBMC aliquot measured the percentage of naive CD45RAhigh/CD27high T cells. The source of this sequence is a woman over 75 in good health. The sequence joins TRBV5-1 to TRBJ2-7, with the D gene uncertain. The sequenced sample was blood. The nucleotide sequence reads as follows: TGCGCCAGCAGCCCCAGTGGCCAGGTCTACGAGCAGTACTTC. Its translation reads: CASSPSGQVYEQYF.